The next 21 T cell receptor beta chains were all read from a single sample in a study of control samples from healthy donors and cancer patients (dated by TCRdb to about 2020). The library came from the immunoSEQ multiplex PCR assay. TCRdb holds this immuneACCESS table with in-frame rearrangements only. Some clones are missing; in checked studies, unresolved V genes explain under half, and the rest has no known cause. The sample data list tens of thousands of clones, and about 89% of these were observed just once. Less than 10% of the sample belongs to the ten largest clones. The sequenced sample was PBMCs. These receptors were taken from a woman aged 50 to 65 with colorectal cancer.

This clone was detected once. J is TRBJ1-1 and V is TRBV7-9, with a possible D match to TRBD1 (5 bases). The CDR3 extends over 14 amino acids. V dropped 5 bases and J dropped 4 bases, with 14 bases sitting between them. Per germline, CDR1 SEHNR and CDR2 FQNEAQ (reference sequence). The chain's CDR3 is CASSNVGGSTEAFF. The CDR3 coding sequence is TGTGCCAGCAGCAACGTGGGGGGTAGCACTGAAGCTTTCTTT.

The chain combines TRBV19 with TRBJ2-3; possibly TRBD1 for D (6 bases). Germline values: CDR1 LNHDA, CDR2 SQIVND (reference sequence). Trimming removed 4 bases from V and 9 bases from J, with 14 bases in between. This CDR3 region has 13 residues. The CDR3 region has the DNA TGTGCCAGTAGTAAACCCGGCAGGGGCACGCAGTATTTT. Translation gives CASSKPGRGTQYF.

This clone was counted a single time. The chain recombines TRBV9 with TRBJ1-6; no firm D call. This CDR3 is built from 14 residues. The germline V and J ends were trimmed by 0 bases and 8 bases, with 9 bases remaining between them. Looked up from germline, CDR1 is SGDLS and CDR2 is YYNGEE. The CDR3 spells CASSVGSPDSPLHF. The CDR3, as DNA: TGTGCCAGCAGCGTAGGTTCCCCCGATTCACCCCTCCACTTT.

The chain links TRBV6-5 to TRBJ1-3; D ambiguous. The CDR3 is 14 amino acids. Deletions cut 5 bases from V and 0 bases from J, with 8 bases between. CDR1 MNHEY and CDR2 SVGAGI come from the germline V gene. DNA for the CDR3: TGTGCCAGCAGTAGGCAGATCTCTGGAAACACCATATATTTT. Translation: CASSRQISGNTIYF.

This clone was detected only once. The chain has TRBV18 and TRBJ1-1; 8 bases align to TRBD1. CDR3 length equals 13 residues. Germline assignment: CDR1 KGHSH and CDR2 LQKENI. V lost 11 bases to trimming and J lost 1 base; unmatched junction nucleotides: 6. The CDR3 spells CAAQGQENTEAFF. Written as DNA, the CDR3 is TGTGCCGCGCAGGGACAGGAGAACACTGAAGCTTTCTTT.

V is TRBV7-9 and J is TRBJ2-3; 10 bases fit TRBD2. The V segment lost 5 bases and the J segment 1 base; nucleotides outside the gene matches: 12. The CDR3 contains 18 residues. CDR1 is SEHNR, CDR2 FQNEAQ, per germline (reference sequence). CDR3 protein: CASSPLNSGGPGTDTQYF. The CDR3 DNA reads TGTGCCAGCAGCCCTCTGAATAGCGGGGGGCCCGGCACAGATACGCAGTATTTT.

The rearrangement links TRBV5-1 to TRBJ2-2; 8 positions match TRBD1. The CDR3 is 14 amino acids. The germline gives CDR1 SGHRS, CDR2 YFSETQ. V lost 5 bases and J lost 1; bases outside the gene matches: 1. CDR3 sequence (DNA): TGCGCCAGCAGAGGACAGGGGAACACCGGGGAGCTGTTTTTT. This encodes CASRGQGNTGELFF.

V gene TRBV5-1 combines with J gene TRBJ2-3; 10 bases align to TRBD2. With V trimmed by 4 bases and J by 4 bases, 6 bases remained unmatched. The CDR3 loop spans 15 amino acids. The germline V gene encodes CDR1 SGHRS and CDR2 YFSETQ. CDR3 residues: CASSGSGGASDTQYF. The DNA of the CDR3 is TGCGCCAGCAGCGGAAGCGGGGGGGCCTCAGATACGCAGTATTTT.

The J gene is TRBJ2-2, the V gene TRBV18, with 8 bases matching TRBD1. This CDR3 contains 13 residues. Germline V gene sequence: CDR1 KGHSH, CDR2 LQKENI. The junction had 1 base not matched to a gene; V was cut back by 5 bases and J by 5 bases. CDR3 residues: CASSNRGTGELFF. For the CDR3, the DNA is TGTGCCAGCTCAAACAGGGGGACCGGGGAGCTGTTTTTT. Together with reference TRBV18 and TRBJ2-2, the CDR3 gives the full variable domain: NAGVMQNPRHLVRRRGQEARLRCSPMKGHSHVYWYRQLPEEGLKFMVYLQKENIIDESGMPKERFSAEFPKEGPSILRIQQVVRGDSAAYFCASSNRGTGELFFGEGSRLTVL.

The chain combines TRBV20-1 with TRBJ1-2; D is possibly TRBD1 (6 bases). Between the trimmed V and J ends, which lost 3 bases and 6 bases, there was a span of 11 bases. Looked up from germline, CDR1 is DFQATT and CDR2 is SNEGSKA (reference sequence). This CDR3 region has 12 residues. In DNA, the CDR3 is TGCAGTGCTAGTGGACAGAGCCATGGCTACACCTTC. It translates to CSASGQSHGYTF.

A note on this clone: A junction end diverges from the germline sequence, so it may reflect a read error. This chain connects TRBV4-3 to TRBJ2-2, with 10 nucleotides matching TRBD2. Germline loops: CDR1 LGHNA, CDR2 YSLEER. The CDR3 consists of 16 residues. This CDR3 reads CASSQDSGGNAGELFF. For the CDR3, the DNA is TGCGCCAGCAGCCAAGATAGCGGGGGGAACGCCGGGGAGCTGTTTTTT.

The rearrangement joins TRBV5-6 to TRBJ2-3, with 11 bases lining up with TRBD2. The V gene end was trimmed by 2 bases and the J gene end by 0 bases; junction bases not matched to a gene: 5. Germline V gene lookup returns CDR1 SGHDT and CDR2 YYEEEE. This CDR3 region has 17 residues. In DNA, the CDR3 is TGTGCCAGCAGCTTCGGGACTAGCGGTACTAGCACAGATACGCAGTATTTT. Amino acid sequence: CASSFGTSGTSTDTQYF.

The CDR3 protein is CASSSGGQATDTQYF. The CDR3 DNA is TGCGCCAGCAGCTCCGGGGGACAGGCAACAGATACGCAGTATTTT. V and J are TRBV5-1 and TRBJ2-3, with 8 bases matching TRBD1. Germline values: CDR1 SGHRS, CDR2 YFSETQ. CDR3 length: 15 amino acids. J lost 3 bases, V lost 3 bases, and 6 bases had no gene match.

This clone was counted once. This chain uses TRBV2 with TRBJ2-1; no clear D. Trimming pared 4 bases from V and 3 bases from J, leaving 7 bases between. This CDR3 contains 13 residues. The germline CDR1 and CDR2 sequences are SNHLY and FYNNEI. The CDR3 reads CASSARVYNEQFF. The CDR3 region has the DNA TGTGCCAGCAGTGCGCGCGTCTACAATGAGCAGTTCTTC.

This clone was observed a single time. The CDR3 reads CASSRRAAANEKLFF. CDR3 nucleotide sequence: TGTGCCAGCAGCCGCCGGGCCGCAGCGAATGAAAAACTGTTTTTT. This chain links TRBV7-8 with TRBJ1-4; no clear D gene. CDR1 and CDR2 (germline): SGHVS, FQNEAQ. V was cut by 5 bases and J by 5 bases, with 15 bases left in between. This CDR3 is 15 amino acids long.

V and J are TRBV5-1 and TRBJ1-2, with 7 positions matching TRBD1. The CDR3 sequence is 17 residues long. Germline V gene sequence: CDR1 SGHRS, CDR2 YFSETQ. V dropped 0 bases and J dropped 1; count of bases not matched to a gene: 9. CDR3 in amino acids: CASSLATGQFINYGYTF. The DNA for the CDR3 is TGCGCCAGCAGCTTGGCCACGGGACAGTTCATTAACTATGGCTACACCTTC.

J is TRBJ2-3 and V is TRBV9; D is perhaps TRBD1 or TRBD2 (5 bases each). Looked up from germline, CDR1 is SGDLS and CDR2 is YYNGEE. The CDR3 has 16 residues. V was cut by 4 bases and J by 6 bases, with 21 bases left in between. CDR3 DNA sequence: TGTGCCAGCAGCCCACGCGCCGGGGCAGTGGGGGATACGCAGTATTTT. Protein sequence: CASSPRAGAVGDTQYF. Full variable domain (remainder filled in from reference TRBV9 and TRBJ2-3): DSGVTQTPKHLITATGQRVTLRCSPRSGDLSVYWYQQSLDQGLQFLIQYYNGEERAKGNILERFSAQQFPDLHSELNLSSLELGDSALYFCASSPRAGAVGDTQYFGPGTRLTVL.

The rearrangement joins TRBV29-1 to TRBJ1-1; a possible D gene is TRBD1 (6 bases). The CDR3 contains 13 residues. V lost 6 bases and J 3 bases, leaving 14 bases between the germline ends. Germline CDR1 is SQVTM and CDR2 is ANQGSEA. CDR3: CSVLRGVDTEAFF. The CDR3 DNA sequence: TGCAGCGTGCTCAGGGGAGTAGACACTGAAGCTTTCTTT.

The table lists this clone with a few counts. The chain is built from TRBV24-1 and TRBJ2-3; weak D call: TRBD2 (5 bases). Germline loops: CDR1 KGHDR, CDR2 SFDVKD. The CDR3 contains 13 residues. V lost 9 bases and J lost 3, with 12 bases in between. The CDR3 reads CATEGGLTDTQYF. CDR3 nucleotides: TGTGCCACCGAGGGCGGGTTAACAGATACGCAGTATTTT.

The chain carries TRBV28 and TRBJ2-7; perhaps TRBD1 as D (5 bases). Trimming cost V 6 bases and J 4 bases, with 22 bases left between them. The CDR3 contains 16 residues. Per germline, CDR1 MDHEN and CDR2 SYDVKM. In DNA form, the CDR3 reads TGTGCCAGCAGCTGGGGATCCGGCAGGGTCGGGTACGAGCAGTACGTC. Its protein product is CASSWGSGRVGYEQYV.

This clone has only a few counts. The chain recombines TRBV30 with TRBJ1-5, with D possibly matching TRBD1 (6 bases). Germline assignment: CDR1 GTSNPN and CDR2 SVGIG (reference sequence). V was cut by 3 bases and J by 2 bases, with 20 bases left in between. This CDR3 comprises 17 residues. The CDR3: CAWRKTQGGVGNQPQHF. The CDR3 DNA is TGTGCCTGGAGGAAGACACAGGGTGGAGTGGGCAATCAGCCCCAGCATTTT.